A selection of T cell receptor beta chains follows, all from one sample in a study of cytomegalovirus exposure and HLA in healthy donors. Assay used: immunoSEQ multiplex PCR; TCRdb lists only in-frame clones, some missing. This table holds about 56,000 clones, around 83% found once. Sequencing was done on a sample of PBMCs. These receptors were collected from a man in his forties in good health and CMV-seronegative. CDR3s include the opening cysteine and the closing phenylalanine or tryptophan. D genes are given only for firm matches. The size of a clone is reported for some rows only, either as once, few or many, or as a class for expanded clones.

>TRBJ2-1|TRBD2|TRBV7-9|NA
CASSLARSGGASNEQFF
TGTGCCAGCAGCTTAGCTCGGAGCGGGGGGGCTTCCAATGAGCAGTTCTTC
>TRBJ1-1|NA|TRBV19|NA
CASSTTGTGNTEAFF
TGTGCCAGTAGTACCACAGGGACGGGGAACACTGAAGCTTTCTTT
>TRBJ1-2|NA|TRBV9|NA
CASSVGGNQFYGYTF
TGTGCCAGCAGCGTAGGGGGCAATCAGTTCTATGGCTACACCTTC
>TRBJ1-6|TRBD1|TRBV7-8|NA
CASRTGTGASPLHF
TGTGCCAGCAGGACCGGGACAGGGGCTTCACCCCTCCACTTT
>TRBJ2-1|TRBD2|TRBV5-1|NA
CASNLAAGGGAGDEQFF
TGCGCCAGCAATCTTGCGGCGGGCGGGGGGGCCGGGGATGAGCAGTTCTTC
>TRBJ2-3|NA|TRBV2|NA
CASSEGGVQVDTQYF
TGTGCCAGCAGCGAGGGGGGGGTTCAGGTTGATACGCAGTATTTT
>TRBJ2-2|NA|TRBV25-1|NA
CASSESAANTGELFF
TGTGCCAGCAGTGAAAGTGCGGCTAACACCGGGGAGCTGTTTTTT
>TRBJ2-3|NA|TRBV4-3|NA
CASSPGSSGTGTDTQYF
TGCGCCAGCAGCCCAGGGAGCTCTGGGACTGGCACAGATACGCAGTATTTT
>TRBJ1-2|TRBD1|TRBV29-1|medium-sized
CSVEGQGQAF
TGCAGCGTTGAAGGACAGGGGCAGGCCTTC
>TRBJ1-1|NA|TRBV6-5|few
CASSYSFRDTEAFF
TGTGCCAGCAGTTACTCTTTCAGGGACACTGAAGCTTTCTTT
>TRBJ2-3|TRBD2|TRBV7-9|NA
CASSHNAGGTSTDTQYF
TGTGCCAGCAGCCACAACGCGGGGGGGACTAGCACAGATACGCAGTATTTT
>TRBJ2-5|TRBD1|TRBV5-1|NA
CASSKGQALQETQYF
TGCGCCAGCAGCAAGGGACAGGCATTACAAGAGACCCAGTACTTC
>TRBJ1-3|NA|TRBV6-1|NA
CASSPAADTIYF
TGTGCCAGCAGCCCCGCGGCGGACACCATATATTTT
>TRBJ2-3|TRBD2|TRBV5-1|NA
CASSLRGLAGGQTDTQYF
TGCGCCAGCAGCCTTCGCGGACTAGCGGGGGGGCAGACGGATACGCAGTATTTT
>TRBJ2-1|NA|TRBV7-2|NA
CASSLDSYNEQFF
TGTGCCAGCAGCTTGGACAGCTACAATGAGCAGTTCTTC
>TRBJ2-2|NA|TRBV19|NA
CASSTQGAGELFF
TGTGCCAGTAGTACCCAGGGTGCCGGGGAGCTGTTTTTT
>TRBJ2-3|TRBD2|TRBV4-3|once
CASSYRGTSGGVLAADTQYF
TGCGCCAGCAGCTACCGGGGCACTAGCGGGGGGGTGCTCGCGGCAGATACGCAGTATTTT
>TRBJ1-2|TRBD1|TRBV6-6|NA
CASSFKGGQGENGYTF
TGTGCCAGCAGTTTTAAAGGTGGACAGGGAGAAAATGGCTACACCTTC
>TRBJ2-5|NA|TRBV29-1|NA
CSVVVVAGIETQYF
TGCAGCGTTGTAGTCGTGGCAGGGATAGAGACCCAGTACTTC
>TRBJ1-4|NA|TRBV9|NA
CASSAHHDRPNEKLFF
TGTGCCAGCAGCGCCCACCACGACAGGCCTAATGAAAAACTGTTTTTT
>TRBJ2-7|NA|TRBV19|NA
CASTNGPYEQYF
TGTGCCAGTACCAACGGTCCCTACGAGCAGTACTTC
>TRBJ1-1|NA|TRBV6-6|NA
CASSYSRAGNTEAFF
TGTGCCAGCAGTTACTCGAGAGCAGGGAACACTGAAGCTTTCTTT
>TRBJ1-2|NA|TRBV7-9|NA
CASSSDKKNGYTF
TGTGCCAGCAGCTCGGACAAGAAGAATGGCTACACCTTC